What follows are 14 T cell receptor beta chains derived from one specimen sequenced in a study of patients and donors after allogeneic stem cell transplantation. TCRdb independently ran MiXCR on the RT-PCR reads; one entry per CDR3 protein. The sample contains 920,000 or so distinct CDR3 sequences, roughly 18% of which appear only once. Sequences were obtained from blood, either unsorted or a sorted T cell fraction (not recorded which). The receptors come from a human donor who was either an allogeneic HSCT recipient or a stem cell or donor lymphocyte infusion donor (not recorded which). It is not recorded whose cells these are; they may come from a transplant donor.

In its sample, this clonotype was seen many times. The DNA for the CDR3 is TGTGCCAGCAGTCCCAGGCAGGGGGGCACTGAAGCTTTCTTT. Its translation: CASSPRQGGTEAFF. The rearrangement links TRBV12-3 or TRBV12-4 to TRBJ1-1, with 7 positions matching TRBD1. The CDR3 loop spans 14 amino acids. J was trimmed by 4 bases and V by 5 bases; bases with no gene match: 7.

The chain carries TRBV12-3 or TRBV12-4 and TRBJ2-7; 10 bases are a match to TRBD1. The CDR3 runs 14 residues. The junction had 3 bases not matched to a gene; V was cut back by 2 bases and J by 5 bases. The CDR3 region is CASSLWDRGDEQYF. CDR3 coding DNA: TGTGCCAGCAGTTTATGGGACAGGGGCGACGAGCAGTACTTC.

This clonotype was counted ten times or more. The chain couples TRBV12-3 or TRBV12-4 to TRBJ2-5, with D possibly being TRBD1 (6 bases). V lost 6 bases to trimming and J lost 2 bases, with 13 bases between them. The CDR3 covers 14 residues. In DNA form, the CDR3 reads TGTGCCAGCAGCCCGGGACAAAAACAAGAGACCCAGTACTTC. Translation: CASSPGQKQETQYF.

This clonotype was seen a handful of times. The V gene is TRBV29-1, the J gene TRBJ2-7; D may be TRBD2 (5 bases). The CDR3 contains 13 residues. The ends were cut back, 4 bases at V and 4 bases at J, with 14 bases in the middle. Germline CDR1 and CDR2: SQVTM and ANQGSEA. CDR3 loop: CSVGRESGYEQYF. DNA of the CDR3: TGCAGCGTTGGCCGGGAATCTGGTTACGAGCAGTACTTC.

This clonotype appeared a few times. The J gene is TRBJ2-7, the V gene TRBV15, with D maybe TRBD1 (6 bases). V was clipped by 1 base and J by 4 bases, with 11 bases between them. The CDR3 covers 14 residues. Germline V lookup: CDR1 LNHNV, CDR2 YYDKDF (reference sequence). CDR3 in amino acids: CATSRGDNTYEQYF. In DNA form, the CDR3 reads TGTGCCACCAGCAGAGGGGACAATACATACGAGCAGTACTTC.

V is TRBV12-3 or TRBV12-4 and J is TRBJ2-7, with 7 positions matching TRBD1. The CDR3 spans 13 residues. V was pared by 6 bases and J by 4 bases, with 6 bases of the junction left unmatched. CDR3 sequence (DNA): TGTGCCAGCAGAAAGACAGGGATATACGAGCAGTACTTC. This translates into CASRKTGIYEQYF.

This rearrangement joins TRBV9 to TRBJ1-2; 7 bases fit TRBD1. CDR1 SGDLS and CDR2 YYNGEE come from the germline V gene. This CDR3 is built from 13 residues. J lost 8 bases, V lost 4 bases, and 8 bases had no gene match. CDR3 amino acids: CASSPDRVSGYTF. The CDR3 DNA reads TGTGCCAGCAGCCCCGACAGGGTGAGCGGCTACACCTTC. Looking up the rest from reference TRBV9 and TRBJ1-2 gives the full variable domain: DSGVTQTPKHLITATGQRVTLRCSPRSGDLSVYWYQQSLDQGLQFLIQYYNGEERAKGNILERFSAQQFPDLHSELNLSSLELGDSALYFCASSPDRVSGYTFGSGTRLTVV.

This clonotype was counted only a few times. J is TRBJ2-3 and V is TRBV5-1, with 9 bases aligning to TRBD2. The CDR3 loop spans 15 amino acids. Unmatched junction bases numbered 1, after V lost 1 base and J lost 1 base. Germline CDR1 reads SGHRS; CDR2 reads YFSETQ. CDR3 residues: CASSLPSGGTDTQYF. The CDR3 DNA follows: TGCGCCAGCAGCTTGCCTAGCGGGGGCACAGATACGCAGTATTTT.

The chain links TRBV19 to TRBJ2-3, with D possibly being TRBD2 (5 bases). Germline lookup yields CDR1 LNHDA and CDR2 SQIVND (reference sequence). The CDR3 consists of 15 residues. The V end was cut by 8 bases, the J end by 0 bases, with 15 bases between. The CDR3 sequence: CASGYMGVSTDTQYF. The CDR3 DNA follows: TGTGCCAGTGGGTATATGGGAGTGAGCACAGATACGCAGTATTTT.

V usage is TRBV24-1 and J usage is TRBJ2-7; 14 positions match TRBD2. CDR1 KGHDR and CDR2 SFDVKD come from the germline V gene. CDR3 size: 15 residues. Trimming at V came to 6 bases and at J to 5 bases, leaving 5 bases not matched to a gene. The CDR3: CATSPSGLAGDEQYF. The DNA for the CDR3 is TGTGCCACCAGTCCATCGGGACTAGCGGGAGACGAGCAGTACTTC.

This clonotype was counted a few times. This chain uses TRBV12-3 or TRBV12-4 with TRBJ1-2; D gene ambiguous. The CDR3 contains 13 residues. V lost 3 bases and J 8 bases, leaving 13 bases between the germline ends. In DNA, the CDR3 is TGTGCCAGCAGTTTTCTCACCCCCGGGGGCTACACCTTC. Translated: CASSFLTPGGYTF.

The rearrangement links TRBV7-9 to TRBJ2-3; D may be TRBD1 or TRBD2 (5 bases each). CDR3 size: 14 residues. The germline CDR1 and CDR2 sequences are SEHNR and FQNEAQ (reference sequence). Trimming took off 7 bases at V and 2 bases at J, with 13 bases between the two ends. CDR3 coding DNA: TGTGCCAGCAACTCCGGGACCATCACAGATACGCAGTATTTT. Protein product: CASNSGTITDTQYF.

The rearrangement links TRBV27 to TRBJ2-7, with 9 positions matching TRBD1. This CDR3 spans 15 amino acids. V was pared by 6 bases and J by 3 bases, with 9 bases of the junction left unmatched. Germline CDR1 is MNHEY and CDR2 is SMNVEV (reference sequence). CDR3 region: CASRLAWTGDYEQYF. The CDR3 coding sequence is TGTGCCAGCAGGTTAGCCTGGACAGGGGACTACGAGCAGTACTTC.

This clonotype appeared a few times. The chain recombines TRBV6-1 with TRBJ2-1; a possible D gene is TRBD1 (6 bases). CDR3 length: 16 residues. Germline-derived CDR1 and CDR2 are MNHNS and SASEGT. V shed 5 bases and J shed 7 bases, with 21 bases lying between them. CDR3 region: CASSRLKDRSGNEQFF. CDR3 in DNA: TGTGCCAGCAGTAGATTGAAAGACAGGTCGGGAAATGAGCAGTTCTTC.